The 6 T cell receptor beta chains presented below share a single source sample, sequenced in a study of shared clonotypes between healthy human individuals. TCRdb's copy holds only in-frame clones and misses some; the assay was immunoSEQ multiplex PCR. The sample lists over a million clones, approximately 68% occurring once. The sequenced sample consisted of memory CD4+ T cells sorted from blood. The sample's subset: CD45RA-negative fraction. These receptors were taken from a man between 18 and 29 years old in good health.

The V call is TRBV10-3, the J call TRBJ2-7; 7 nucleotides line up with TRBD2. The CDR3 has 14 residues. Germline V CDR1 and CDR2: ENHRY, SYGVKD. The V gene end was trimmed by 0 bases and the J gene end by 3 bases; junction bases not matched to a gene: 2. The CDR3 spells CAISESGGYYEQYF. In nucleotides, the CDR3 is TGTGCCATCAGTGAGTCGGGAGGGTACTACGAGCAGTACTTC.

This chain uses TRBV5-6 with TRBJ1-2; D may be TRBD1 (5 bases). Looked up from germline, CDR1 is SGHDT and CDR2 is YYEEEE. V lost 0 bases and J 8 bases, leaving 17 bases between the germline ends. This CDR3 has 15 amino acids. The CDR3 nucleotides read TGTGCCAGCAGCTTGGGTCCTTGGGCGGGGGACGGCTACACCTTC. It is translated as CASSLGPWAGDGYTF.

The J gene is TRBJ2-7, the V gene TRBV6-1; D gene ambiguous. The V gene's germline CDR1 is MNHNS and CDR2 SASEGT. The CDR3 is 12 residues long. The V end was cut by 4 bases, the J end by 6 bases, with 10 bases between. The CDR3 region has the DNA TGTGCCAGCAGTGGGCATTTCTCCGAGCAGTACTTC. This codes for CASSGHFSEQYF.

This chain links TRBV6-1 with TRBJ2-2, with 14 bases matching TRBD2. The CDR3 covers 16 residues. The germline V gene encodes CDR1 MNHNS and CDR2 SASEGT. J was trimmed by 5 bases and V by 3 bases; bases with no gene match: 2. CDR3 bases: TGTGCCAGCAGTGAGGGACTAGCGGGGGTAACCGGGGAGCTGTTTTTT. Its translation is CASSEGLAGVTGELFF.

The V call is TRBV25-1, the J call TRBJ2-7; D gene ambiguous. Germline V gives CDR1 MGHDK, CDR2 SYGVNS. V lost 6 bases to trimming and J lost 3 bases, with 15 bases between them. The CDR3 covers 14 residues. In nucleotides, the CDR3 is TGTGCCAGCAGCCAGATCGGGTCCCACTACGAGCAGTACTTC. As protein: CASSQIGSHYEQYF.

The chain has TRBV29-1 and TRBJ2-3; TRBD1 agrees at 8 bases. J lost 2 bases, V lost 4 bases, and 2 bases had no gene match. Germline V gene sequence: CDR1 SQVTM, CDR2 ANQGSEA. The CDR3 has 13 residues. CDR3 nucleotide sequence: TGCAGCGTTGGGGGACAGGTCACAGATACGCAGTATTTT. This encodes CSVGGQVTDTQYF.